The 6 T cell receptor beta chains given below trace back to one sample, sequenced in a study of OX40 agonist ivuxolimab in advanced cancers. Method: immunoSEQ multiplex PCR; TCRdb's copy keeps in-frame clones and lacks some. This table has about 73,000 clones, over 80% appearing once. The material sequenced was CD4+ or CD8+ T cells sorted from blood, taken in a trial of the OX40 agonist ivuxolimab. The origin of the receptors is an adult with an advanced solid tumor such as melanoma, head and neck, liver or kidney cancer.

The DNA of the CDR3 is TGCGCCAGCAGTGAGTCGTTAAATTTTGGCTACACCTTC. Translating gives CASSESLNFGYTF. The chain recombines TRBV10-2 with TRBJ1-2; no reliable D call. Germline CDR1 WSHSY, CDR2 SAAADI. The length of the CDR3 is 13 residues. Deletions cut 0 bases from V and 7 bases from J, with 9 bases between.

The chain couples TRBV14 to TRBJ2-1, with TRBD1 identical over 9 bases. This CDR3 is built from 17 residues. Germline V gene lookup returns CDR1 SGHDN and CDR2 FVKESK. J lost 0 bases, V lost 5 bases, and 8 bases had no gene match. The CDR3 sequence is CASSGTGQGPSYNEQFF. The CDR3 DNA reads TGTGCCAGCAGCGGAACCGGACAGGGGCCCTCCTACAATGAGCAGTTCTTC.

The CDR3 loop is CAWSGGLGAFF. The CDR3 DNA is TGTGCCTGGAGTGGGGGGCTCGGAGCTTTCTTT. V and J are TRBV30 and TRBJ1-1; TRBD1 might be the D (6 bases). The CDR3 length is 11 residues. Trimming shortened V by 1 base and J by 10 bases, and 10 bases separated the two germline ends. The germline V gene encodes CDR1 GTSNPN and CDR2 SVGIG (reference sequence).

This chain links TRBV4-1 with TRBJ1-1; a possible D gene is TRBD1 (5 bases). This CDR3 spans 15 amino acids. With 1 base removed from V and 5 bases from J, the gap between germline ends came to 14 bases. Germline V lookup: CDR1 MGHRA, CDR2 YSYEKL. CDR3 in amino acids: CASSQARQGRTEAFF. The DNA for the CDR3 is TGCGCCAGCAGCCAAGCTCGTCAGGGAAGGACTGAAGCTTTCTTT.

This clone appeared a single time. The rearrangement links TRBV9 to TRBJ2-3; no firm D call. CDR1 is SGDLS, CDR2 YYNGEE, per germline. The CDR3 extends over 13 amino acids. The V gene lost 0 bases and the J gene lost 6 bases, with 8 bases spanning the gap. The CDR3 sequence is CASSVGPDDTQYF. The CDR3 DNA follows: TGTGCCAGCAGCGTAGGTCCGGACGATACGCAGTATTTT.

The chain recombines TRBV19 with TRBJ1-5; D is unresolved. Trimming shortened V by 3 bases and J by 0 bases, and 12 bases separated the two germline ends. Germline CDR1 reads LNHDA; CDR2 reads SQIVND (reference sequence). This CDR3 has 16 amino acids. CDR3 loop: CASSMFHSYSNQPQHF. The CDR3, as DNA: TGTGCCAGTAGTATGTTTCACAGTTATAGCAATCAGCCCCAGCATTTT.